This record looks at one TCR beta chain sequence and its context. This sample stems from a study of cytomegalovirus exposure and HLA in healthy donors. The CDR3 consists of 16 residues. The V end lost 5 bases, the J end lost 4 bases, and 15 bases lay between the germline ends. In germline, CDR1 is SEHNR, CDR2 FQNEAQ (reference sequence). The PCR made use of 60 Vbeta and 13 Jbeta primers. Method: immunoSEQ multiplex PCR; TCRdb's copy keeps in-frame clones and lacks some. The table includes approximately 160,000 clones, about 65% detected once. The chain joins TRBV7-9 to TRBJ1-6, with unresolved D. Sequenced material: PBMCs. The origin of this receptor is a young woman in good health and CMV-seropositive. Here the CDR3 reads CASSPREEPYNSPLHF. CDR3 nucleotides: TGTGCCAGCAGCCCGCGTGAAGAGCCATATAATTCACCCCTCCACTTT.